This TCR beta chain stems from a study of shared clonotypes between healthy human individuals. From CD4+ cells came CD45RA+ naive and CD45RA-negative memory subsets. This clone was found many times. Trimming cost V 5 bases and J 4 bases, with 9 bases left between them. Germline V CDR1 and CDR2: SGHAT, FQNNGV. The CDR3 has 13 residues. Original handling: In the immunoSEQ data, sequences were junction-only and lacked quality scores, so filtering differed. The table came from immunoSEQ multiplex PCR; TCRdb's copy has only in-frame clones and leaves some out. Clone size and the V and J calls come from that table; the DNA yielded D and trimming. Of about 730,000 clones detected, 72% appear once; the ten largest clones hold less than 2%.

The rearrangement uses TRBV11-2 and TRBJ1-3; D gene ambiguous. The sequenced sample consisted of memory CD4+ T cells sorted from blood. The subset was: CD45RA-negative fraction. The TCR originated in a woman aged 30 to 39 in good health. The chain's CDR3 is CASSPAVGNTIYF. The CDR3 coding sequence is TGTGCCAGCAGCCCCGCCGTCGGAAACACCATATATTTT.